This T cell receptor beta chain was sequenced during a study of cytomegalovirus exposure and HLA in healthy donors. Use of 60 Vbeta and 13 Jbeta primers characterized the PCR. Libraries were prepared by immunoSEQ multiplex PCR; TCRdb keeps only in-frame clonotypes and omits some of them. This sample yields over 85,000 clones, of which 50% to 70% are seen a single time; about 4.4% belongs to the top ten. As for the donors, each was a healthy bone marrow donor. V was clipped by 6 bases and J by 0 bases; unmatched bases: 8. The V gene's germline CDR1 is SGHRS and CDR2 YFSETQ. The CDR3 has 16 amino acids.

V and J are TRBV5-1 and TRBJ2-2; 7 nucleotides line up with TRBD1. The sample consisted of PBMCs. The receptor was isolated from a human donor in good health. The CDR3 coding sequence is TGCGCCAGCACCCCGGTGGGGACAGCGAACACCGGGGAGCTGTTTTTT. It translates to CASTPVGTANTGELFF.